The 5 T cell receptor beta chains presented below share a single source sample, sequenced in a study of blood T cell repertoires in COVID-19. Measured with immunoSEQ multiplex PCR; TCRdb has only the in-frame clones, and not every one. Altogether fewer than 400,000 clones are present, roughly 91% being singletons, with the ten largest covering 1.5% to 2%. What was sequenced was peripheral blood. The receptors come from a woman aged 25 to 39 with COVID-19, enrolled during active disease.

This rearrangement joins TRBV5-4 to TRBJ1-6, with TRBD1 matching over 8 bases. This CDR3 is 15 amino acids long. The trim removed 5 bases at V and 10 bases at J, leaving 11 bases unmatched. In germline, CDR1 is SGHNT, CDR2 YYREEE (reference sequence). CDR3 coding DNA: TGTGCCAGCAGTCAGGGGGCAGGGGCCCCATCACCCCTCCACTTT. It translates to CASSQGAGAPSPLHF.

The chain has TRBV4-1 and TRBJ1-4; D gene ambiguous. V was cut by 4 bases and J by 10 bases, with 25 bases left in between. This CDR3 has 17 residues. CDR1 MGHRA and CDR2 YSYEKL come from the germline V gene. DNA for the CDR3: TGCGCCAGCAGCCGATCCTTGGTGGAGAGGGCGGCGGCAAAACTGTTTTTT. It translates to CASSRSLVERAAAKLFF.

Written as DNA, the CDR3 is TGTGCCAGCAGCTTGGAAGGGGTCACCGGGGAGCTGTTTTTT. Its translation: CASSLEGVTGELFF. The V and J genes are TRBV5-4 and TRBJ2-2, with D perhaps matching TRBD1 (5 bases). V lost 0 bases and J lost 4, with 7 bases in between. The CDR3 has 14 residues. CDR1 SGHNT and CDR2 YYREEE come from the germline V gene (reference sequence).

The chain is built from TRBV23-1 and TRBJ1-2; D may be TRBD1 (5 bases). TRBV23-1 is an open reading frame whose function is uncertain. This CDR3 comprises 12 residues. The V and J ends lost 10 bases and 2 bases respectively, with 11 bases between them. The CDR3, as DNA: TGCGCCAACTCGCCAGGGAACTATGGCTACACCTTC. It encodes CANSPGNYGYTF.

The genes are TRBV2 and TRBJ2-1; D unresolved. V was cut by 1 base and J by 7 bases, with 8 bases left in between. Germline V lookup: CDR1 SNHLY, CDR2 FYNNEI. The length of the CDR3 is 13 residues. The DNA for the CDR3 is TGTGCCAGCAGTGAAGTGGTGAGGAATGAGCAGTTCTTC. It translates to CASSEVVRNEQFF.